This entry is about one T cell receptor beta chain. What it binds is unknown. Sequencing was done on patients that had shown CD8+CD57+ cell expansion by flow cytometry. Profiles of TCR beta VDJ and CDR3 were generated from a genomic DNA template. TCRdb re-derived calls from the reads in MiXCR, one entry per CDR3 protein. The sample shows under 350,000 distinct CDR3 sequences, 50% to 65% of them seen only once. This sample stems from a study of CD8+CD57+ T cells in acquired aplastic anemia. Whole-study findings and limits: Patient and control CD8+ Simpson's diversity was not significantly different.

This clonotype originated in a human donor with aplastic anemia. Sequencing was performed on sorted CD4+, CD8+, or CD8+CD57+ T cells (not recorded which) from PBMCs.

The CDR3, as DNA: TGTGCCAGCAGTTTAGCGGGCACCGGGGAGCTGTTTTTT. This gives the protein CASSLAGTGELFF. V gene TRBV12-3 or TRBV12-4 combines with J gene TRBJ2-2, with D uncertain. This CDR3 comprises 13 residues. V gave up 0 bases and J gave up 4 bases, with 3 bases separating them.